Listed here are 27 T cell receptor beta chains from one sample, sequenced in a study of T cell responses to AZD1222 COVID-19 vaccine. The assay was immunoSEQ multiplex PCR, and TCRdb's table has in-frame clones only and misses some. The data show 50,000 to 65,000 clones, 81% seen once. The sample consisted of peripheral blood, taken 28 days after the second AZD1222 dose. The receptors shown here come from an adult who received the AZD1222 COVID-19 vaccine.

The chain couples TRBV12-3 or TRBV12-4 to TRBJ1-2; D may be TRBD1 (5 bases). V was trimmed by 3 bases and J by 3 bases, leaving 8 bases between them. The CDR3 runs 13 residues. This CDR3 reads CASSFGTDYGYTF. The CDR3 DNA reads TGTGCCAGCAGTTTCGGGACTGACTATGGCTACACCTTC.

This chain joins TRBV27 and TRBJ2-1; maybe TRBD2 (5 bases). Between the trimmed V and J ends, which lost 3 bases and 10 bases, there was a span of 19 bases. Germline loops: CDR1 MNHEY, CDR2 SMNVEV (reference sequence). The CDR3 has 15 residues. The CDR3 protein is CASSFASTGLGEQFF. CDR3 sequence (DNA): TGTGCCAGCAGTTTCGCCTCGACTGGACTGGGAGAGCAGTTCTTC.

The chain carries TRBV6-2 or TRBV6-3 and TRBJ2-1; maybe TRBD2 (6 bases). The CDR3 covers 17 residues. Germline V gives CDR1 MNHEY, CDR2 SVGEGT. V shed 2 bases and J shed 7 bases, with 21 bases lying between them. CDR3 in amino acids: CASSYPQTGRLGNEQFF. The CDR3 nucleotides read TGTGCCAGCAGTTACCCCCAAACGGGGAGGTTGGGAAATGAGCAGTTCTTC.

This clone was detected once. The CDR3 loop is CASSPIGGSSYNEQFF. DNA for the CDR3: TGTGCCAGCTCACCCATAGGTGGCTCTTCCTACAATGAGCAGTTCTTC. The chain is built from TRBV18 and TRBJ2-1; D is ambiguous. CDR3 length: 16 residues. The germline CDR1 and CDR2 sequences are KGHSH and LQKENI. Trimming removed 3 bases at V and 1 base at J, with 13 bases between.

Concerning this clone: Other DNA variants within this sample encode the same CDR3. CDR3 in DNA: TGTGCCAGCAGTGGGCTAGCGGGTTTCCAAGAGACCCAGTACTTC. Its protein product is CASSGLAGFQETQYF. This chain links TRBV28 with TRBJ2-5, with TRBD2 identical over 8 bases. V lost 5 bases, J lost 1 base, and 6 bases stayed unmatched. Germline CDR1 and CDR2: MDHEN and SYDVKM. This CDR3 has 15 amino acids. The variable domain in full, completed from reference TRBV28 and TRBJ2-5, reads DVKVTQSSRYLVKRTGEKVFLECVQDMDHENMFWYRQDPGLGLRLIYFSYDVKMKEKGDIPEGYSVSREKKERFSLILESASTNQTSMYLCASSGLAGFQETQYFGPGTRLLVL.

The chain joins TRBV6-4 to TRBJ2-3, with 8 bases identical to TRBD2. Germline-derived CDR1 and CDR2 are MRHNA and SNTAGT. The CDR3 totals 15 residues. Trimming took 6 bases from V and 4 from J; bases not matched to a gene: 9. CDR3 nucleotides: TGTGCCAGCAGCCCAGAAGCGGGAGTCGCAGATACGCAGTATTTT. It is translated as CASSPEAGVADTQYF.

J is TRBJ1-5 and V is TRBV19; TRBD1 aligns across 7 bases. Germline loops: CDR1 LNHDA, CDR2 SQIVND (reference sequence). The CDR3 extends over 17 amino acids. J lost 4 bases, V lost 4 bases, and 13 bases had no gene match. Here the CDR3 reads CASSRRPATGWNQPQHF. In nucleotides, the CDR3 is TGTGCCAGTAGTAGGAGACCGGCGACAGGGTGGAATCAGCCCCAGCATTTT.

The chain is built from TRBV28 and TRBJ2-7; TRBD1 matches 12 bases. The V gene end was trimmed by 3 bases and the J gene end by 0 bases; junction bases not matched to a gene: 18. Germline V gives CDR1 MDHEN, CDR2 SYDVKM. The CDR3 extends over 21 amino acids. The CDR3 DNA sequence: TGTGCCAGCAGTTTGGAAGGCCCGACCGGGACAGGGGGCCGTAGCTCCTACGAGCAGTACTTC. Protein sequence: CASSLEGPTGTGGRSSYEQYF. Combining the CDR3 with reference TRBV28 and TRBJ2-7 gives the whole variable domain DVKVTQSSRYLVKRTGEKVFLECVQDMDHENMFWYRQDPGLGLRLIYFSYDVKMKEKGDIPEGYSVSREKKERFSLILESASTNQTSMYLCASSLEGPTGTGGRSSYEQYFGPGTRLTVT.

This sequence joins TRBV7-6 and TRBJ1-3; D may be TRBD1 (6 bases). Germline V gene data show CDR1 as SGHVS and CDR2 as FNYEAQ. V gave up 3 bases and J gave up 0 bases, with 18 bases separating them. The CDR3 is 18 amino acids. The CDR3 protein is CASSLSMVQGLSGNTIYF. The DNA of the CDR3 is TGTGCCAGCAGCTTGAGTATGGTACAGGGCCTCTCTGGAAACACCATATATTTT.

The chain has TRBV28 and TRBJ1-2; 9 positions agree with TRBD1. The CDR3 length is 15 residues. Looked up from germline, CDR1 is MDHEN and CDR2 is SYDVKM. Trimming took 5 bases from V and 0 from J; bases not matched to a gene: 4. The CDR3 bases are TGTGCCAGCAGTCAACAGGGGGCTCCTAACTATGGCTACACCTTC. Translation: CASSQQGAPNYGYTF.

In this sample, this clone turned up a few times. The rearrangement uses TRBV4-1 and TRBJ1-1; the D gene is possibly TRBD1 (6 bases). V lost 4 bases and J 7 bases, leaving 16 bases between the germline ends. Looked up from germline, CDR1 is MGHRA and CDR2 is YSYEKL. The CDR3 is made up of 14 amino acids. The CDR3 region has the DNA TGCGCCAGCAGCCCATACAGGGAGGGTTTTGAAGCTTTCTTT. This translates into CASSPYREGFEAFF.

The genes are TRBV5-1 and TRBJ2-3; possibly TRBD1 or TRBD2 for D (6 bases each). The ends were cut back, 0 bases at V and 11 bases at J, with 13 bases in the middle. The V gene's germline CDR1 is SGHRS and CDR2 YFSETQ. The CDR3 extends over 13 amino acids. CDR3 in amino acids: CASSLEWGAQQYF. In DNA, the CDR3 is TGCGCCAGCAGCTTGGAGTGGGGGGCACAGCAGTATTTT.

The V and J genes are TRBV24-1 and TRBJ2-5; tentatively, D is TRBD1 (5 bases). In germline, CDR1 is KGHDR, CDR2 SFDVKD. The CDR3 is 16 residues long. Deletions cut 1 base from V and 5 bases from J, with 16 bases between. The CDR3 sequence: CATSDFSRAGKETQYF. CDR3 nucleotide sequence: TGTGCCACCAGTGATTTTTCTAGGGCAGGGAAGGAGACCCAGTACTTC.

The chain has TRBV28 and TRBJ2-7; either TRBD1 or TRBD2 may fit D (5 bases each). This CDR3 is 14 amino acids long. Germline-derived CDR1 and CDR2 are MDHEN and SYDVKM. Trimming removed 2 bases from V and 3 bases from J, with 11 bases in between. CDR3: CASSLEGQFYEQYF. The CDR3 region has the DNA TGTGCCAGCAGTTTAGAGGGGCAGTTCTACGAGCAGTACTTC.

This clone was counted once. This sequence joins TRBV7-2 and TRBJ2-5; the match to TRBD2 covers 10 bases. Germline loops: CDR1 SGHTA, CDR2 FQGNSA. This CDR3 comprises 16 residues. V lost 2 bases to trimming and J lost 5 bases; unmatched junction nucleotides: 8. CDR3 protein: CASSLLSSGSWETQYF. In nucleotides, the CDR3 is TGTGCCAGCAGCTTACTGTCTAGCGGGAGTTGGGAGACCCAGTACTTC.

This clone was counted many times. The chain carries TRBV7-8 and TRBJ1-5; TRBD1 is a possible D gene (5 bases). CDR1 and CDR2 from the germline V gene are SGHVS and FQNEAQ. V lost 6 bases and J 2 bases, leaving 14 bases between the germline ends. The CDR3 has 15 amino acids. CDR3 bases: TGTGCCAGCAGTCCGGGAGTAGGGGGCAATCAGCCCCAGCATTTT. Translating gives CASSPGVGGNQPQHF.

The CDR3 loop is CASSLVDGLTDTQYF. CDR3 nucleotides: TGTGCCAGCAGCTTAGTTGATGGGTTGACAGATACGCAGTATTTT. The chain carries TRBV7-8 and TRBJ2-3; D is unclear. The CDR3 contains 15 residues. Between the trimmed V and J ends, which lost 1 base and 3 bases, there was a span of 11 bases. CDR1 and CDR2 from the germline V gene are SGHVS and FQNEAQ.

The gene calls are TRBV2 and TRBJ1-2; the match to TRBD1 covers 9 bases. The CDR3 consists of 13 residues. With 11 bases clipped from V and 4 bases from J, the junction kept 8 bases outside the gene matches. Germline V lookup: CDR1 SNHLY, CDR2 FYNNEI. CDR3 loop: CALRTGEGYGYTF. CDR3 coding DNA: TGTGCCCTTAGGACAGGGGAGGGCTATGGCTACACCTTC.

The chain is built from TRBV27 and TRBJ2-2, with D possibly called TRBD1 or TRBD2 (5 bases each). The germline V and J ends were trimmed by 3 bases and 7 bases, with 9 bases remaining between them. CDR3 length: 13 amino acids. Germline CDR1 reads MNHEY; CDR2 reads SMNVEV (reference sequence). CDR3 coding DNA: TGTGCCAGCAGTTTTCGGGGCGGCGGGGAGCTGTTTTTT. Its protein is CASSFRGGGELFF.

V usage is TRBV5-5 and J usage is TRBJ2-1, with D possibly TRBD2 on 5 matching bases. This CDR3 is built from 14 residues. Deletions cut 4 bases from V and 7 bases from J, with 15 bases between. Germline CDR1 reads SGHKS; CDR2 reads YYEKEE (reference sequence). The CDR3 bases are TGTGCCAGCAGCCGCGTCGGGGTCGGGAATGAGCAGTTCTTC. It is translated as CASSRVGVGNEQFF.

V usage is TRBV27 and J usage is TRBJ1-5; unclear D gene. Germline V CDR1 and CDR2: MNHEY, SMNVEV (reference sequence). V lost 5 bases to trimming and J lost 0 bases, with 14 bases between them. The CDR3 is 16 amino acids. CDR3 protein: CASSASLPGSNQPQHF. As DNA, the CDR3 is TGTGCCAGCAGTGCATCCCTTCCGGGTAGCAATCAGCCCCAGCATTTT.

The chain recombines TRBV6-5 with TRBJ1-4; D not resolved. V lost 5 bases and J 5 bases, leaving 9 bases between the germline ends. This CDR3 has 13 residues. In germline, CDR1 is MNHEY, CDR2 SVGAGI. CDR3 DNA: TGTGCCAGCAGTCGGACCGTGAATGAAAAACTGTTTTTT. Residues: CASSRTVNEKLFF.

This chain joins TRBV25-1 and TRBJ2-7, with TRBD2 as a possible D gene (5 bases). V lost 1 base, J lost 0 bases, and 7 bases lay in between. The germline V gene encodes CDR1 MGHDK and CDR2 SYGVNS. The CDR3 runs 14 residues. The CDR3 DNA reads TGTGCCAGCAGTGAATCCGGGATCTCCTACGAGCAGTACTTC. This codes for CASSESGISYEQYF.

V usage is TRBV19 and J usage is TRBJ2-2; 11 bases are a match to TRBD1. CDR3 length: 14 amino acids. After removal of 9 bases from V and 4 bases from J, the junction contained 4 bases not matched to a gene. Germline V gene lookup returns CDR1 LNHDA and CDR2 SQIVND (reference sequence). The CDR3 region has the DNA TGTGCCAGCCGGGACAGGGGGTTCACCGGGGAGCTGTTTTTT. It specifies CASRDRGFTGELFF.

The chain uses TRBV5-4 and TRBJ2-7; 11 bases agree with TRBD1. The CDR3 has 15 amino acids. The J segment lost 2 bases and the V segment lost 4 bases, leaving 5 bases of the junction unmatched. Germline V CDR1 and CDR2: SGHNT, YYREEE (reference sequence). The CDR3 coding sequence is TGTGCCAGCAGCGGACGGGACAGGGGGGCCTACGAGCAGTACTTC. Its translation: CASSGRDRGAYEQYF. The whole variable domain, remainder taken from reference TRBV5-4 and TRBJ2-7, is ETGVTQSPTHLIKTRGQQVTLRCSSQSGHNTVSWYQQALGQGPQFIFQYYREEENGRGNFPPRFSGLQFPNYSSELNVNALELDDSALYLCASSGRDRGAYEQYFGPGTRLTVT.

The CDR3 is CASARTVSSSTDTQYF. Here the CDR3 DNA reads TGTGCTAGTGCTAGGACAGTATCATCTAGCACAGATACGCAGTATTTT. The rearrangement joins TRBV12-5 to TRBJ2-3; TRBD1 might be the D (6 bases). This CDR3 has 16 residues. The germline CDR1 and CDR2 sequences are LGHNT and FRNRAP. The V end was cut by 7 bases, the J end by 0 bases, with 17 bases between.

The rearrangement links TRBV18 to TRBJ1-2, with D perhaps matching TRBD1 (6 bases). The V gene lost 2 bases and the J gene lost 8 bases, with 15 bases spanning the gap. The CDR3 contains 14 residues. Germline CDR1 KGHSH, CDR2 LQKENI. CDR3 region: CASSPGQGTEGYTF. CDR3 in DNA: TGTGCCAGCTCACCAGGGCAGGGGACGGAGGGCTACACCTTC.